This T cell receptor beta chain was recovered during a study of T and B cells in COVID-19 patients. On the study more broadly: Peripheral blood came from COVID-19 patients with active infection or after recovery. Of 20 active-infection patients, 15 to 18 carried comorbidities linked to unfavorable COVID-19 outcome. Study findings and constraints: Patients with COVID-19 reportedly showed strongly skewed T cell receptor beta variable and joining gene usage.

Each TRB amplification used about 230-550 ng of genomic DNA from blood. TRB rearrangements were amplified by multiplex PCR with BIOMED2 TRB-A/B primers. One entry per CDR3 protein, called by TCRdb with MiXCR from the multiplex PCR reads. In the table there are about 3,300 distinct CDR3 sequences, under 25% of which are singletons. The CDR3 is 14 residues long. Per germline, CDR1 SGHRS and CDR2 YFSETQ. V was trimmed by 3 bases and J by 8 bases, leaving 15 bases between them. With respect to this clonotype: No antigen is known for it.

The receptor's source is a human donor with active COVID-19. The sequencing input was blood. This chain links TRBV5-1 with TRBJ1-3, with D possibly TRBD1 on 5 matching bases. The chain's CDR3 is CASSSRGNDDTIYF. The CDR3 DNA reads TGCGCCAGCAGCTCTAGGGGAAATGATGACACCATATATTTT.